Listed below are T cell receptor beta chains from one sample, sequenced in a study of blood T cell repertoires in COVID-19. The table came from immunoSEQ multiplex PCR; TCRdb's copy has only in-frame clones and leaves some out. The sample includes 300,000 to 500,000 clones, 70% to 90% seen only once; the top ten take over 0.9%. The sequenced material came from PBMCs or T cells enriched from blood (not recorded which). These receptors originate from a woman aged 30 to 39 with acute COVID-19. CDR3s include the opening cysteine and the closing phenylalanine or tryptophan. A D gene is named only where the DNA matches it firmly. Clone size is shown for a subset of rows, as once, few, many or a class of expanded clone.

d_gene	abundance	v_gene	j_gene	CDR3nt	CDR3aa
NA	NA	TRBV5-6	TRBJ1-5	TGTGCCAGCAGCTTTAGCGGAGAGCCCCAGCATTTT	CASSFSGEPQHF
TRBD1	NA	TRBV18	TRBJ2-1	TGTGCCAGCTCAGGGGGACAGGGTCTAAGGAATGAGCAGTTCTTC	CASSGGQGLRNEQFF
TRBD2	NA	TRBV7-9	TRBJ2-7	TGTGCCAGCAGCTTACAGGGAGGGCACTACGAGCAGTACTTC	CASSLQGGHYEQYF
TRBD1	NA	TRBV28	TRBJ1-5	TGTGCCAGCAGTCTGGACAGGGGGCGTTTTCAGCCCCAGCATTTT	CASSLDRGRFQPQHF
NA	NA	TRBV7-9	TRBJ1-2	TGTGCCAGCAGCTTACTGTTTCTCTATGGCTACACCTTC	CASSLLFLYGYTF
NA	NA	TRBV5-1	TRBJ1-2	TGCGCCAGCAGCTTAAGCGGCTATGGCTACACCTTC	CASSLSGYGYTF
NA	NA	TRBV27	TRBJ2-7	TGTGCCAGCAGCTGGGGCCTGGGGGGAAGCAACGAGCAGTACTTC	CASSWGLGGSNEQYF
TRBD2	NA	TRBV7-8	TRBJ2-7	TGTGCCAGCAGCTTAGGGGCTAGCGGGGGTTACGAGCAGTACTTC	CASSLGASGGYEQYF
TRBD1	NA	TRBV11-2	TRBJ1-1	TGTGCCAGCAGCTTAGGGACAGGGGATCGGGACACTGAAGCTTTCTTT	CASSLGTGDRDTEAFF
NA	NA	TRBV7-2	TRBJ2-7	TGTGCCAGCAGCTTAGCCGGCGGCTACGAGCAGTACTTC	CASSLAGGYEQYF
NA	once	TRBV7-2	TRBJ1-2	TGTGCCAGCAGCTTAGGAAGGGGCGACTACACCTTC	CASSLGRGDYTF
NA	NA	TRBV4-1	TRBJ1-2	TGCGCCAGCAGCCAAACAGGACAGCTAATAAACTATGGCTACACCTTC	CASSQTGQLINYGYTF
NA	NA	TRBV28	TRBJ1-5	TGTGCCAGCAGTTTGGATGGAGGTAATCAGCCCCAGCATTTT	CASSLDGGNQPQHF
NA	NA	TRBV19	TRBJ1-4	TGTGCCAGTAGTCTCCTGAATGAAAAACTGTTTTTT	CASSLLNEKLFF
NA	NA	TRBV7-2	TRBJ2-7	TGTGCCAGCAGCACCGAACCGGGGAGCTCCTACGAGCAGTACTTC	CASSTEPGSSYEQYF
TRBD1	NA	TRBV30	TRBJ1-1	TGTGCCTGGATTTTAACAGGGGCCACTGAAGCTTTCTTT	CAWILTGATEAFF
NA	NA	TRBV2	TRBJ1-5	TGTGCCAGCAGTGAAACTGAGGGAGTTGGTCAGCCCCAGCATTTT	CASSETEGVGQPQHF
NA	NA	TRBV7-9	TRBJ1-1	TGTGCCAGCAGCTTAGCGGCAGGGTGGACTGAAGCTTTCTTT	CASSLAAGWTEAFF
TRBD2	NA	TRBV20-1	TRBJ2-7	TGCAGTGCTAGTCGGACTAGCGGCGTCTCCTACGAGCAGTACTTC	CSASRTSGVSYEQYF
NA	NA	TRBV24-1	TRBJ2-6	TGTGCCACCAGTGACCCCAGGGTCCCCAGTTCTGGGGCCAACGTCCTGACTTTC	CATSDPRVPSSGANVLTF
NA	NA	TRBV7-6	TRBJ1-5	TGTGCCAGCAGCTTCGCGGGGGGCCAGCATTTT	CASSFAGGQHF
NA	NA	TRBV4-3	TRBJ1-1	TGCGCCAGCAGCCAGGGGGCCACAGCGGTCACTGAAGCTTTCTTT	CASSQGATAVTEAFF
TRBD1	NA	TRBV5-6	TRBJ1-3	TGTGCCAGCAGCTTGGTGGGACAGGGAGAGGGAAACACCATATATTTT	CASSLVGQGEGNTIYF
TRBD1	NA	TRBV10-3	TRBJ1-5	TGTGCCATCAGTGGGGGGGACAGGGATAAGCCCCAGCATTTT	CAISGGDRDKPQHF
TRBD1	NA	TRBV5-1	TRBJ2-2	TGCGCCAGCAGCTTGAGGACAGGGGAAGTGGGCACCGGGGAGCTGTTTTTT	CASSLRTGEVGTGELFF
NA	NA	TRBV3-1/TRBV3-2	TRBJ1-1	TGTGCCAGCAGCCAAGGACAGAGGAACACTGAAGCTTTCTTT	CASSQGQRNTEAFF
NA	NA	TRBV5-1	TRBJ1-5	TGCGCCAGCAGCTTGGTGCCAGGGAATCAGCCCCAGCATTTT	CASSLVPGNQPQHF
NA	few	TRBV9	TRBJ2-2	TGTGCCAGCAGCGTAGTGGAGACCAACACCGGGGAGCTGTTTTTT	CASSVVETNTGELFF
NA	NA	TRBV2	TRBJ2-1	TGTGCCGGATTAGCGATTAGGAGCTCCTACAATGAGCAGTTCTTC	CAGLAIRSSYNEQFF
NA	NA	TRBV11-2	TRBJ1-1	TGTGCCAGCAGCTCCCGAGGGGGAGTAATGAACACTGAAGCTTTCTTT	CASSSRGGVMNTEAFF
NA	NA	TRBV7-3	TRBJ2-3	TGTGCCAGCAGAGAGAGTGGGGGGGCTGAGTATTTT	CASRESGGAEYF
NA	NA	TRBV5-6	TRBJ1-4	TGTGCCAGCAGCTTGGGACAGGTGAATGAAAAACTGTTTTTT	CASSLGQVNEKLFF
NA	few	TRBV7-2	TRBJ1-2	TGTGCCAGCAGCTCCGGACACCCTAACTATGGCTACACCTTC	CASSSGHPNYGYTF
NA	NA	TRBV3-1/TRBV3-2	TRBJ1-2	TGTGCCAGCAGCTCAGGCGTGTCCTCTAACTATGGCTACACCTTC	CASSSGVSSNYGYTF
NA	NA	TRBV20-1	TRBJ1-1	TGCAGTGCCCCGGGAGGCACTGAAGCTTTCTTT	CSAPGGTEAFF
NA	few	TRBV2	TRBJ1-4	TGTGCCAGCGGACTCCCAGCCGGTAATGAAAAACTGTTTTTT	CASGLPAGNEKLFF
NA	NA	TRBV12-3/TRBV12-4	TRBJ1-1	TGTGCCAGCAGGCAGGGGTCTGAAGCTTTCTTT	CASRQGSEAFF